These 26 T cell receptor beta chains originate from one sample sequenced in a study of blood T cell repertoires in COVID-19. Some clones are missing from TCRdb's copy, which holds only in-frame ones; the method was immunoSEQ multiplex PCR. The repertoire has approximately 31,000 clones, about nine tenths of them found once; the top ten carry roughly an eighth. The sequenced material came from peripheral blood. Receptors originate from a human donor with active COVID-19. The donor label of this sample is uncertain.

The count of this clone is one. The CDR3 nucleotides read TGTGCCAGCAGCAAAGACAGGGGGCACCTACACACCGACTCTGGGGCCAACGTCCTGACTTTC. Amino acid sequence: CASSKDRGHLHTDSGANVLTF. This chain connects TRBV21-1 to TRBJ2-6; the table's D call TRBD1 went unverified against the DNA. TRBV21-1 is given as a pseudogene. CDR3 length: 21 amino acids.

The genes are TRBV29-1 and TRBJ1-1; D ambiguous. The CDR3 loop spans 13 amino acids. In germline, CDR1 is SQVTM, CDR2 ANQGSEA. V shed 2 bases and J shed 0 bases, with 7 bases lying between them. CDR3 coding DNA: TGCAGCGTTGAACAGGCCATGAACACTGAAGCTTTCTTT. Amino acid sequence: CSVEQAMNTEAFF.

The chain recombines TRBV27 with TRBJ2-1; 9 nucleotides agree with TRBD1. CDR3 length: 15 amino acids. The V gene end was trimmed by 4 bases and the J gene end by 7 bases; junction bases not matched to a gene: 8. Germline lookup yields CDR1 MNHEY and CDR2 SMNVEV (reference sequence). This CDR3 reads CASSSRDRAKNEQFF. In nucleotides, the CDR3 is TGTGCCAGCAGTTCCCGGGACAGGGCCAAAAATGAGCAGTTCTTC.

This clone occurred a few times. The rearrangement links TRBV7-9 to TRBJ1-2, with D possibly TRBD1 on 6 matching bases. Trimming removed 2 bases at V and 8 bases at J, with 12 bases between. CDR3 length: 13 residues. The V gene's germline CDR1 is SEHNR and CDR2 FQNEAQ (reference sequence). The CDR3 is CASSLKQGFGYTF. CDR3 coding DNA: TGTGCCAGCAGCTTAAAACAGGGTTTCGGCTACACCTTC.

This clone has just one count. V gene TRBV18 combines with J gene TRBJ1-2, with TRBD1 matching 9 bases. Germline lookup yields CDR1 KGHSH and CDR2 LQKENI. The CDR3 length is 13 residues. The J segment lost 6 bases and the V segment lost 3 bases, leaving 2 bases of the junction unmatched. The CDR3 protein is CASSPGTGHGYTF. CDR3 DNA: TGTGCCAGCTCACCCGGGACAGGGCATGGCTACACCTTC.

The V and J genes are TRBV19 and TRBJ2-1, with D perhaps TRBD1 (5 bases). Germline-derived CDR1 and CDR2 are LNHDA and SQIVND (reference sequence). This CDR3 is built from 13 residues. Trimming took 7 bases from V and 4 from J, leaving 11 bases between them. The CDR3 DNA reads TGTGCCAGTACCAAGACAGAATACAATGAGCAGTTCTTC. Amino acid sequence: CASTKTEYNEQFF.

The chain employs TRBV5-6 and TRBJ2-1, with D possibly being TRBD1 (5 bases). This CDR3 spans 13 amino acids. Trimming left V 5 bases short and J 8 bases short, with 14 bases between. The V gene's germline CDR1 is SGHDT and CDR2 YYEEEE. CDR3 residues: CASRTVAPDEQFF. The CDR3 DNA reads TGTGCCAGCAGGACAGTCGCTCCGGATGAGCAGTTCTTC.

The chain employs TRBV29-1 and TRBJ2-7, with 9 nucleotides matching TRBD1. Germline CDR1 SQVTM, CDR2 ANQGSEA. The CDR3 spans 15 residues. The V segment lost 4 bases and the J segment 0 bases; nucleotides outside the gene matches: 7. This CDR3 is CSVASGTGSSYEQYF. The CDR3 DNA is TGCAGCGTTGCGTCCGGGACAGGGAGCTCCTACGAGCAGTACTTC.

The V and J genes are TRBV5-4 and TRBJ2-5; TRBD1 matches at 8 bases. The CDR3 totals 14 residues. With 6 bases clipped from V and 2 bases from J, the junction kept 6 bases outside the gene matches. From germline, CDR1 is SGHNT and CDR2 YYREEE (reference sequence). The CDR3 sequence: CASTLGQGQETQYF. DNA for the CDR3: TGTGCCAGCACCCTTGGACAGGGACAAGAGACCCAGTACTTC.

V usage is TRBV15 and J usage is TRBJ1-5; D gene ambiguous. CDR1 and CDR2 (germline): LNHNV, YYDKDF (reference sequence). V shed 2 bases and J shed 0 bases, with 14 bases lying between them. CDR3 length: 17 amino acids. The CDR3 is CATSRRPSAYSNQPQHF. The CDR3 DNA is TGTGCCACCAGCAGACGCCCCTCCGCGTATAGCAATCAGCCCCAGCATTTT.

The rearrangement uses TRBV5-1 and TRBJ1-2; 7 bases align to TRBD1. Germline CDR1 and CDR2: SGHRS and YFSETQ. V was clipped by 4 bases and J by 4 bases; unmatched bases: 13. The CDR3 is made up of 16 amino acids. CDR3 DNA sequence: TGCGCCAGCAGCAAGACGACAGGGTGGGGGAGCTATGGCTACACCTTC. Its protein is CASSKTTGWGSYGYTF.

Concerning this clone itself: The germline gene is not matched at one end of the junction; a read error may be the cause. The gene calls are TRBV6-5 and TRBJ2-1; maybe TRBD2 (5 bases). Germline loops: CDR1 MNHEY, CDR2 SVGAGI. The CDR3 consists of 14 residues. This chain's CDR3 is CASSYSTPGSLLVF. The CDR3 nucleotides read TGTGCCAGCAGTTACTCGACGCCCGGCTCCTTACTAGTCTTC.

The chain carries TRBV10-2 and TRBJ2-4; a weak D match, TRBD2 (5 bases). Germline V CDR1 and CDR2: WSHSY, SAAADI. V was pared by 2 bases and J by 0 bases, with 8 bases between. This CDR3 region has 15 residues. CDR3 sequence: CASSEGGLAKNIQYF. CDR3 coding DNA: TGCGCCAGCAGTGAGGGAGGCCTAGCCAAAAACATTCAGTACTTC.

The chain links TRBV7-2 to TRBJ2-2; TRBD2 matches 13 bases. Germline V gives CDR1 SGHTA, CDR2 FQGNSA. V lost 0 bases to trimming and J lost 2 bases; unmatched junction nucleotides: 0. The CDR3 is 17 amino acids. In nucleotides, the CDR3 is TGTGCCAGCAGCTTAGCGGGACTAGCGGGAAACACCGGGGAGCTGTTTTTT. This translates into CASSLAGLAGNTGELFF.

This chain connects TRBV4-2 to TRBJ1-6, with D perhaps matching TRBD1 (5 bases). The V gene's germline CDR1 is LGHNA and CDR2 YNFKEQ. Between the trimmed V and J ends, which lost 0 bases and 0 bases, there was a span of 12 bases. The length of the CDR3 is 18 residues. For the CDR3, the DNA is TGTGCCAGCAGCCAAGATGGGCGGAGGGGCTCCTATAATTCACCCCTCCACTTT. It encodes CASSQDGRRGSYNSPLHF.

The chain links TRBV10-1 to TRBJ2-7; tentatively, D is TRBD1 (5 bases). Looked up from germline, CDR1 is WNHNN and CDR2 is SYGVQD (reference sequence). The CDR3 has 15 amino acids. V was shortened by 3 bases and J by 6 bases, with 18 bases between the two germline ends. The CDR3 nucleotides are TGCGCCAGCAGTGAATTCAGGGATCAACGACGCGAGCAGTACTTC. This gives the protein CASSEFRDQRREQYF.

This clone was seen a handful of times. The V call is TRBV5-1, the J call TRBJ2-2; possible D gene TRBD2, 5 bases. V lost 2 bases to trimming and J lost 0 bases, with 8 bases between them. The length of the CDR3 is 15 residues. Per germline, CDR1 SGHRS and CDR2 YFSETQ. CDR3 nucleotide sequence: TGCGCCAGCAGCTTCGACGGGGCGAACACCGGGGAGCTGTTTTTT. This sequence encodes CASSFDGANTGELFF.

This clone came up a few times. The chain couples TRBV11-3 to TRBJ1-2, with unresolved D. V was trimmed by 3 bases and J by 0 bases, leaving 20 bases between them. Germline V gene data show CDR1 as SGHNT and CDR2 as YENEEA. The CDR3 contains 18 residues. This CDR3 is CASSFVTRTELANYGYTF. In nucleotides, the CDR3 is TGTGCCAGCAGCTTCGTAACTCGGACGGAACTAGCTAACTATGGCTACACCTTC. Full variable domain (remainder filled in from reference TRBV11-3 and TRBJ1-2): EAGVVQSPRYKIIEKKQPVAFWCNPISGHNTLYWYLQNLGQGPELLIRYENEEAVDDSQLPKDRFSAERLKGVDSTLKIQPAELGDSAVYLCASSFVTRTELANYGYTFGSGTRLTVV.

This clone was seen only a few times. The chain recombines TRBV12-3 or TRBV12-4 with TRBJ2-6, with D uncertain. Trimming shortened V by 5 bases and J by 8 bases, and 7 bases separated the two germline ends. The CDR3 extends over 12 amino acids. The CDR3 DNA is TGTGCCAGCAGTCCCGACTCCAACGTCCTGACTTTC. This translates into CASSPDSNVLTF.

This clone was observed once. This rearrangement joins TRBV4-3 to TRBJ2-6; unclear D gene. V was shortened by 0 bases and J by 0 bases, with 12 bases between the two germline ends. The germline gives CDR1 LGHNA, CDR2 YSLEER. This CDR3 region has 18 residues. CDR3 nucleotides: TGCGCCAGCAGCCAAGATGGGTTCGTAGCCTCTGGGGCCAACGTCCTGACTTTC. Its translation: CASSQDGFVASGANVLTF.

The chain uses TRBV4-2 and TRBJ1-2; TRBD1 matches 8 bases. Germline values: CDR1 LGHNA, CDR2 YNFKEQ. CDR3 length equals 16 residues. With 2 bases clipped from V and 5 bases from J, the junction kept 10 bases outside the gene matches. This chain's CDR3 is CASSQSAGGVGYGYTF. The DNA for the CDR3 is TGTGCCAGCAGCCAATCGGCAGGGGGCGTTGGGTATGGCTACACCTTC.

The chain couples TRBV11-2 to TRBJ2-7, with unresolved D. This CDR3 comprises 14 residues. V was pared by 5 bases and J by 3 bases, with 14 bases between. Germline V CDR1 and CDR2: SGHAT, FQNNGV. In DNA form, the CDR3 reads TGTGCCAGCAGCCGACTTAGTGACGGCTACGAGCAGTACTTC. It specifies CASSRLSDGYEQYF. The full variable domain, rest sourced from reference TRBV11-2 and TRBJ2-7, is EAGVAQSPRYKIIEKRQSVAFWCNPISGHATLYWYQQILGQGPKLLIQFQNNGVVDDSQLPKDRFSAERLKGVDSTLKIQPAKLEDSAVYLCASSRLSDGYEQYFGPGTRLTVT.

The chain has TRBV6-4 and TRBJ2-7; 8 bases line up with TRBD2. V shed 4 bases, J shed 3 bases, and the junction held 5 bases outside the gene matches. The CDR3 is 14 amino acids. Germline values: CDR1 MRHNA, CDR2 SNTAGT. The DNA of the CDR3 is TGTGCCAGCAGTGGCAGCGGGGGCAACTACGAGCAGTACTTC. Its protein is CASSGSGGNYEQYF.

The rearrangement uses TRBV5-1 and TRBJ2-2; TRBD2 matches 9 bases. Germline-derived CDR1 and CDR2 are SGHRS and YFSETQ. The CDR3 consists of 17 residues. The V gene end was trimmed by 5 bases and the J gene end by 2 bases; junction bases not matched to a gene: 10. In DNA form, the CDR3 reads TGCGCCAGCAGTCGAGTAGCGGGGGTCCTTAACACCGGGGAGCTGTTTTTT. Translated, it gives CASSRVAGVLNTGELFF. The whole variable domain, remainder taken from reference TRBV5-1 and TRBJ2-2, is KAGVTQTPRYLIKTRGQQVTLSCSPISGHRSVSWYQQTPGQGLQFLFEYFSETQRNKGNFPGRFSGRQFSNSRSEMNVSTLELGDSALYLCASSRVAGVLNTGELFFGEGSRLTVL.

V and J are TRBV4-2 and TRBJ2-7, with D perhaps TRBD2 (6 bases). V gave up 4 bases and J gave up 0 bases, with 13 bases separating them. Germline V lookup: CDR1 LGHNA, CDR2 YNFKEQ. The CDR3 has 15 residues. The CDR3 sequence is CASSPDLGGSYEQYF. CDR3 nucleotides: TGTGCCAGCAGCCCGGACTTGGGAGGCTCCTACGAGCAGTACTTC.

The V gene is TRBV19, the J gene TRBJ1-1; 11 bases agree with TRBD1. Trimming cost V 5 bases and J 8 bases; bases outside gene matches: 10. This CDR3 has 15 amino acids. Germline loops: CDR1 LNHDA, CDR2 SQIVND (reference sequence). Written as DNA, the CDR3 is TGTGCCAGTAGTCCCTGGACAGGGGGCGGTTTAGAAGCTTTCTTT. The encoded protein is CASSPWTGGGLEAFF.